The 13 T cell receptor beta chains below come from one sample, sequenced in a study of blood T cell repertoires in COVID-19. Sequenced by immunoSEQ multiplex PCR; TCRdb stores in-frame clones only, minus some. Among under 300,000 clones listed, about four fifths were seen once. The sample was peripheral blood. These receptors were taken from a woman aged 18 to 35 with acute or convalescent COVID-19.

The V gene is TRBV11-2, the J gene TRBJ2-5; 10 positions match TRBD2. This CDR3 contains 15 residues. V gave up 2 bases and J gave up 4 bases; unmatched junction bases: 4. CDR1 is SGHAT and CDR2 is FQNNGV in the germline V gene. This CDR3 is CASSLMASGGETQYF. In DNA form, the CDR3 reads TGTGCCAGCAGCTTAATGGCTAGCGGGGGAGAGACCCAGTACTTC.

This clone has only one observation. The chain recombines TRBV19 with TRBJ1-1, with D maybe TRBD1 (5 bases). The CDR3 contains 15 residues. CDR1 and CDR2 (germline): LNHDA, SQIVND (reference sequence). The V gene lost 3 bases and the J gene lost 5 bases, with 16 bases spanning the gap. The chain's CDR3 is CASSIQGGGWTEAFF. The CDR3 DNA sequence: TGTGCCAGTAGTATCCAGGGTGGAGGGTGGACTGAAGCTTTCTTT.

This clone was recorded only once. The chain links TRBV19 to TRBJ2-1, with D unclear. The CDR3 totals 14 residues. V lost 8 bases and J lost 1, with 12 bases in between. Germline CDR1 and CDR2: LNHDA and SQIVND (reference sequence). Written as DNA, the CDR3 is TGTGCCAGTTCCAAACTTAATTCCTACAATGAGCAGTTCTTC. Translation: CASSKLNSYNEQFF.

This chain uses TRBV19 with TRBJ2-5; 9 bases are a match to TRBD2. This CDR3 is 17 amino acids long. The germline gives CDR1 LNHDA, CDR2 SQIVND (reference sequence). The V segment lost 4 bases and the J segment 4 bases; nucleotides outside the gene matches: 13. The CDR3 loop reads CASSTLWAGGPGETQYF. The CDR3 nucleotides read TGTGCCAGTAGTACTCTATGGGCGGGAGGGCCCGGAGAGACCCAGTACTTC.

The gene calls are TRBV12-2 and TRBJ2-2; the table calls TRBD2, which could not be checked here. TRBV12-2 is described as a pseudogene. The length of the CDR3 is 19 residues. The CDR3 sequence is CASRSSGDSPNGPGGELFF. The DNA for the CDR3 is TGTGCAAGTCGCTCTAGCGGGGACTCCCCGAACGGGCCCGGCGGGGAGCTGTTTTTT.

The chain links TRBV6-4 to TRBJ2-1, with 8 bases that match TRBD2. The trim removed 5 bases at V and 1 base at J, leaving 4 bases unmatched. The V gene's germline CDR1 is MRHNA and CDR2 SNTAGT. The CDR3 covers 15 residues. The CDR3 nucleotides are TGTGCCAGCAGTCCCGGGGGGGAATCCTACAATGAGCAGTTCTTC. Its translation is CASSPGGESYNEQFF.

The rearrangement uses TRBV5-1 and TRBJ1-5; TRBD1 is a possible D gene (5 bases). With 0 bases removed from V and 0 bases from J, the gap between germline ends came to 10 bases. Germline values: CDR1 SGHRS, CDR2 YFSETQ. The length of the CDR3 is 16 residues. CDR3 region: CASSLGGPNSNQPQHF. Here the CDR3 DNA reads TGCGCCAGCAGCTTGGGGGGCCCAAATAGCAATCAGCCCCAGCATTTT.

The chain couples TRBV5-1 to TRBJ2-1; the D gene is possibly TRBD1 (6 bases). This CDR3 region has 15 residues. Looked up from germline, CDR1 is SGHRS and CDR2 is YFSETQ. V was cut by 1 base and J by 8 bases, with 16 bases left in between. In DNA, the CDR3 is TGCGCCAGCAGCTTGAATAGGGGGACCGTAGATGAGCAGTTCTTC. It yields the protein CASSLNRGTVDEQFF.

The chain links TRBV15 to TRBJ2-3; 7 bases are shared with TRBD2. Looked up from germline, CDR1 is LNHNV and CDR2 is YYDKDF (reference sequence). With 2 bases clipped from V and 3 bases from J, the junction kept 11 bases outside the gene matches. The CDR3 is 17 amino acids. CDR3 sequence (DNA): TGTGCCACCAGCAGACCCTCCTGGGGAGGGCTTACAGATACGCAGTATTTT. Amino acid sequence: CATSRPSWGGLTDTQYF.

The chain carries TRBV10-3 and TRBJ1-2, with 11 nucleotides matching TRBD1. Trimming took 6 bases from V and 8 from J; bases not matched to a gene: 8. CDR1 is ENHRY, CDR2 SYGVKD, per germline. The CDR3 runs 14 residues. DNA of the CDR3: TGTGCCATCAGACCCGGACAGGGGGCGGGGGGCTACACCTTC. Residues: CAIRPGQGAGGYTF.

This clone was seen once. The chain joins TRBV7-6 to TRBJ2-2, with TRBD2 as a possible D gene (5 bases). The CDR3 sequence is 16 residues long. The germline V gene has CDR1 SGHVS and CDR2 FNYEAQ. Trimming took off 3 bases at V and 3 bases at J, with 14 bases between the two ends. CDR3 nucleotides: TGTGCCAGCAGCTTCGGGGTCGCCGGGTACACCGGGGAGCTGTTTTTT. It specifies CASSFGVAGYTGELFF.

This chain links TRBV6-1 with TRBJ1-5, with D perhaps TRBD1 (6 bases). The CDR3 length is 14 residues. V lost 7 bases and J lost 7, with 17 bases in between. Germline V CDR1 and CDR2: MNHNS, SASEGT. The CDR3 bases are TGTGCCAGCACTAGGGGGGGACCCGGGCAGCCCCAGCATTTT. Translation: CASTRGGPGQPQHF.

This clone was recorded once. The V and J genes are TRBV29-1 and TRBJ2-3; 14 bases align to TRBD2. CDR1 and CDR2 (germline): SQVTM, ANQGSEA. V lost 7 bases and J lost 4; bases outside the gene matches: 4. CDR3 size: 14 residues. The CDR3 nucleotides read TGCAGCGCTGGGACTAGCGGGAGCTCAGATACGCAGTATTTT. Protein sequence: CSAGTSGSSDTQYF.